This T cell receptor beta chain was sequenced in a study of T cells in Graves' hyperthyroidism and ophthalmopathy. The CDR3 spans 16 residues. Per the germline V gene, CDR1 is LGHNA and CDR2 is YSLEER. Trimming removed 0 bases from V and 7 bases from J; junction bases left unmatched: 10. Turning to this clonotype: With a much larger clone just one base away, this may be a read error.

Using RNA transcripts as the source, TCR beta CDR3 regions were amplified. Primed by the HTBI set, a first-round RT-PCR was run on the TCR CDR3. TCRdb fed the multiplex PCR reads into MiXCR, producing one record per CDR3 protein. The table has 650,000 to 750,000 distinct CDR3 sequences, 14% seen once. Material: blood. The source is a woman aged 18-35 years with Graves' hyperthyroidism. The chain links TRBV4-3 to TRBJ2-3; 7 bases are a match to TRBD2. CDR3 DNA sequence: TGCGCCAGCAGCCAAGAAACCGGCGGGAGAGCAAATACGCAGTATTTT. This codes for CASSQETGGRANTQYF.